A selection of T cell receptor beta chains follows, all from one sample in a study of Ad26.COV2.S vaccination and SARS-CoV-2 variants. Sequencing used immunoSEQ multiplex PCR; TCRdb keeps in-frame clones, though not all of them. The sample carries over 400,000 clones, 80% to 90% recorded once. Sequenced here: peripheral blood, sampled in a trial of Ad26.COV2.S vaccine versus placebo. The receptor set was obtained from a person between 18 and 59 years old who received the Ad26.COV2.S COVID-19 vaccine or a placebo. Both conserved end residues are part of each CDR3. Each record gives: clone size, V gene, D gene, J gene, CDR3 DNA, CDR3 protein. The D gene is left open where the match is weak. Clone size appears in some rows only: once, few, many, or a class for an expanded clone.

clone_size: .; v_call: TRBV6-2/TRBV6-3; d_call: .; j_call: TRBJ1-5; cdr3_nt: TGTGCCAGCAACCCGACGGGACCCGTGGATCCCCAGCATTTT; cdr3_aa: CASNPTGPVDPQHF
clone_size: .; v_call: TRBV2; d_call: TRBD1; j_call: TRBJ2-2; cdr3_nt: TGTGCCAGCAGTGTGGACAGGTTATTGACCGGGGAGCTGTTTTTT; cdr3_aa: CASSVDRLLTGELFF
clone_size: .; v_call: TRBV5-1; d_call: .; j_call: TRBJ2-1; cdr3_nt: TGCGCCAGCAGCTTAAGTTTCGGGGACAATGAGCAGTTCTTC; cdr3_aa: CASSLSFGDNEQFF
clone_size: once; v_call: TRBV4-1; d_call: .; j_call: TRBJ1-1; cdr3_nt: TGCGCCAGCAGCCGTCCAGGAAGGGCAACTGAAGCTTTCTTT; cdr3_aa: CASSRPGRATEAFF
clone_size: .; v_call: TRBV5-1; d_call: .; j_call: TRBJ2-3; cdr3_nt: TGCGCCAGCAGCTTGCAGGGCGGAATAGATACGCAGTATTTT; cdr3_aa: CASSLQGGIDTQYF
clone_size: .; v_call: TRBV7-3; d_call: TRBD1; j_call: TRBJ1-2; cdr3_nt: TGTGCCAGCAGCTCCCACAGGGGCGGCTACACCTTC; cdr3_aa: CASSSHRGGYTF
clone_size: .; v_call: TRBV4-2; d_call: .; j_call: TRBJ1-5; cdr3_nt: TGTGCCAGCAGCCAGGACTCGCTTCGTCAGCCCCAGCATTTT; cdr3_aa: CASSQDSLRQPQHF
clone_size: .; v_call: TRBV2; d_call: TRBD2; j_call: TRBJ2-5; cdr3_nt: TGTGCCAGCAGTGATGCCATAGCGGGGTCGGAGACCCAGTACTTC; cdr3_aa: CASSDAIAGSETQYF
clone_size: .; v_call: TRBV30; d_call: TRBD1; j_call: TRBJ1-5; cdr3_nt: TGTGCCTGGGGGACAGACAGCAATCAGCCCCAGCATTTT; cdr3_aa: CAWGTDSNQPQHF
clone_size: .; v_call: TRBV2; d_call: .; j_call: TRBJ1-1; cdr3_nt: TGTGCCAGCAGTGACGAACAGGGTACTGAAGCTTTCTTT; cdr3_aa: CASSDEQGTEAFF
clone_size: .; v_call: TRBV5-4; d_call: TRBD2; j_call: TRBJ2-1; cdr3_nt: TGTGCCAGCAGCTTCGTACTAGCGGGAGTCTCTGAGCAGTTCTTC; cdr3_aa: CASSFVLAGVSEQFF
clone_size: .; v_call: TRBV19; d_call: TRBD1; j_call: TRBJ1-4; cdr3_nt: TGTGCCAGTAGTCAACAGGGGGTTTATGAAAAACTGTTTTTT; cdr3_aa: CASSQQGVYEKLFF
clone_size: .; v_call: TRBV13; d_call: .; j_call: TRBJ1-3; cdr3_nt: TGTGCCAGCAGCTCCCGGGACACCATATATTTT; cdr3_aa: CASSSRDTIYF
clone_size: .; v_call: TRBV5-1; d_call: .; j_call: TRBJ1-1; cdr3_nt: TGCGCCAGCAGCTTGGTACGGATGAACACTGAAGCTTTCTTT; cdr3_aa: CASSLVRMNTEAFF
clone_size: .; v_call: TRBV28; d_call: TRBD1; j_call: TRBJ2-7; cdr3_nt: TGTGCCAGCAGTACCCAAGGACAGGGGCGCTCCTACGAGCAGTACTTC; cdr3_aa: CASSTQGQGRSYEQYF
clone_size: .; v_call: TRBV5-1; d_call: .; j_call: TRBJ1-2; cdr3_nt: TGCGCCAGCAGCTTACAAGGTCGGGACTATGGCTACACCTTC; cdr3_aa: CASSLQGRDYGYTF
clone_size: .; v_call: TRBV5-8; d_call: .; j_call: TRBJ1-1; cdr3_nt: TGTGCCAGCAGCTCTTCCCGGGACACAGAAGCTTTCTTT; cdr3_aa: CASSSSRDTEAFF
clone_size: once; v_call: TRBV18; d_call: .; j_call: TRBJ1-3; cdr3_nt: TGTGCCAGCTCACCAATGGCAGGGTCGGACGGAAACACCATATATTTT; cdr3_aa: CASSPMAGSDGNTIYF
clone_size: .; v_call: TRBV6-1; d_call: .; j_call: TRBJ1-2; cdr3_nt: TGTGCCAGCAGTGAGATCCAATGGTATGGCTACACCTTC; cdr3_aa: CASSEIQWYGYTF
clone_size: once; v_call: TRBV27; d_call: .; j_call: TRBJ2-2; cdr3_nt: TGTGCCATTGCCAAGACCGGGGAGCTGTTTTTT; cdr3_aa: CAIAKTGELFF
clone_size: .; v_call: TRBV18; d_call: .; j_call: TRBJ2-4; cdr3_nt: TGTGCCAGCTCACCACGGGGACGGGACATTCAGTACTTC; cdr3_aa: CASSPRGRDIQYF
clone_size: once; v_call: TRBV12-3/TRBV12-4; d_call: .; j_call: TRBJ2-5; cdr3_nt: TGTGCCAGCAGTTTACATGGGAGGGAGACCCAGTACTTC; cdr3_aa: CASSLHGRETQYF
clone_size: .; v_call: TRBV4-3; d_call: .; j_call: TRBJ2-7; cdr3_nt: TGCGCCAGCAGCCCTGGCGGGGGCAGCTCCTACGAGCAGTACTTC; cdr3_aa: CASSPGGGSSYEQYF
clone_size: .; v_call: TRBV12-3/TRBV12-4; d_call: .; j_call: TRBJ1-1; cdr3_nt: TGTGCCAGCAGTTTGCGAGGGACCACTGAAGCTTTCTTT; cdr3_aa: CASSLRGTTEAFF
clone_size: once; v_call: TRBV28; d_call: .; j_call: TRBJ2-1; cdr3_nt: TGTGCCAGCACCGTTCCCGGGTATGAGCAGTTCTTC; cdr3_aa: CASTVPGYEQFF
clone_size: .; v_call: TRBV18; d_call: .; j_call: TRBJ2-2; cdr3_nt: TGTGCCAGCTCACCTCCCACGGACACCGGGGAGCTGTTTTTT; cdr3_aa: CASSPPTDTGELFF
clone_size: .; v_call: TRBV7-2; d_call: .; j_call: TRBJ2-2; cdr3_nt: TGTGCCAGTCAAGGACTGGCGAACACCGGGGAGCTGTTTTTT; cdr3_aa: CASQGLANTGELFF
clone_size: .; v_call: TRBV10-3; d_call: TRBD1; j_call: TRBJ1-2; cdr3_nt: TGTGCCATCAGCCTCCAGACAGGGTATGGCTACACCTTC; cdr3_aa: CAISLQTGYGYTF
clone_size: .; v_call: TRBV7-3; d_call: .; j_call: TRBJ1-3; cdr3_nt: TGTGCCAGCAGCTCCCAGGGAGGTGGAAACACCATATATTTT; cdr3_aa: CASSSQGGGNTIYF
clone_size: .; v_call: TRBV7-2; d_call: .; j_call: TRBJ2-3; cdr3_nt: TGTGCCAGCAGCTTTGGAGATACGCAGTATTTT; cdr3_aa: CASSFGDTQYF
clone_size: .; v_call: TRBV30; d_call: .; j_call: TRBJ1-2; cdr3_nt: TGTGCCTGGAGTGTACTTGGACAAGGAGAGAATGGCTACACCTTC; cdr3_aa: CAWSVLGQGENGYTF
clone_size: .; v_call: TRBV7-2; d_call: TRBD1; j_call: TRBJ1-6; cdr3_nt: TGTGCCAGCAGCCAACAGGGGGGGAATTCACCCCTCCACTTT; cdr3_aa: CASSQQGGNSPLHF
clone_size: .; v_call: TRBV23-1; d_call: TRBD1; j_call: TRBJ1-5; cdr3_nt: TGCGCCAGCAGTCAATCGGACAGGGAGACCTCCCGCAATCAGCCCCAGCATTTT; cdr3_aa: CASSQSDRETSRNQPQHF
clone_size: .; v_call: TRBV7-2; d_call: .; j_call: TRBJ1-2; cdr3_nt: TGTGCCAGCAGCTTATTTAGTAGGGATGGGTATGGCTACACCTTC; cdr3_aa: CASSLFSRDGYGYTF
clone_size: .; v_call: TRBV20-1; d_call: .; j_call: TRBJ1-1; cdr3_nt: TGCAGTGCTAGGGGGCGCAGTGAAGCTTTCTTT; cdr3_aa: CSARGRSEAFF
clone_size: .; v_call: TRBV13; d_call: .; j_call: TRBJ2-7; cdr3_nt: TGTGCCAGCAGCACACCTGGGGGTTCCTACGAGCAGTACTTC; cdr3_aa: CASSTPGGSYEQYF
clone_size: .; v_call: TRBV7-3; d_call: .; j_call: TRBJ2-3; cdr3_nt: TGTGCCAGCAGCTTAGGGGGTCCTCGCAGGAGCGCAGATACGCAGTATTTT; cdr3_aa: CASSLGGPRRSADTQYF
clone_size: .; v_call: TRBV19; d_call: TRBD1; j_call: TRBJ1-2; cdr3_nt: TGTGCCAGTAGTGAGGGGGCGCGAGGGGGCTACACCTTC; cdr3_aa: CASSEGARGGYTF
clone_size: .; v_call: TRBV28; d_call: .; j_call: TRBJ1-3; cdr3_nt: TGTGCCAGCAGTTTATATGGAAACACCATATATTTT; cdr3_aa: CASSLYGNTIYF
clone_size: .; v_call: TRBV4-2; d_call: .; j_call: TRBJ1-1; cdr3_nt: TGTGCCAGCAGCCAACTCGGGCGGGACACTGAAGCTTTCTTT; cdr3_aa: CASSQLGRDTEAFF
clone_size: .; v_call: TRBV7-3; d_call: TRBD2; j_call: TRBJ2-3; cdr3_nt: TGTGCCAGCAGCTTAAAAGTCCCTAGCGGGGGGGTACGAGATACGCAGTATTTT; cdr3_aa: CASSLKVPSGGVRDTQYF
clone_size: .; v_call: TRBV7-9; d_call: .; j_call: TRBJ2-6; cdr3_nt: TGTGCCAGCAGCTTAGATCGGGGTTCTGGGGCCAACGTCCTGACTTTC; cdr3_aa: CASSLDRGSGANVLTF
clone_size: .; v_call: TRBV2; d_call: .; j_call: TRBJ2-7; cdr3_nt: TGTGCCAGCAGTGAAAGGGCAGGGGGAGGCTACGAGCAGTACTTC; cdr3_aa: CASSERAGGGYEQYF
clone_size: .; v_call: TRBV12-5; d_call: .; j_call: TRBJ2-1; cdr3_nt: TGTGCTAGTGGTGAAGTGGTGGCGGCCAGCGGTGAGCAGTTCTTC; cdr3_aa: CASGEVVAASGEQFF
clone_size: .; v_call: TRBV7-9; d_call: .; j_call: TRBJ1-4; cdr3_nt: TGTGCCAGCAGCTTATTTTCAGGGGATGAAAAACTGTTTTTT; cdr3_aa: CASSLFSGDEKLFF